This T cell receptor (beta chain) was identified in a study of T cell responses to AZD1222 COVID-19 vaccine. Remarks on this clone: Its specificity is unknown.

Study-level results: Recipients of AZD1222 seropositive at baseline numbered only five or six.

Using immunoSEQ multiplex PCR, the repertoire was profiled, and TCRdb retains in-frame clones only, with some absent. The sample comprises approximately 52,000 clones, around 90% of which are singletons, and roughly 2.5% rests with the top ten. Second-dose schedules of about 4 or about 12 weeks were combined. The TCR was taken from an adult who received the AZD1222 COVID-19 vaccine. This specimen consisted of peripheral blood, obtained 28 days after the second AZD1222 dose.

The CDR3 coding sequence is TGTGCCAGCAAGAGGCGCAGGGACACTGAAGCTTTCTTT. It encodes CASKRRRDTEAFF. The rearrangement uses TRBV4-2 and TRBJ1-1; a possible D gene is TRBD1 (5 bases). Trimming took 7 bases from V and 3 from J, leaving 12 bases between them. Per the germline V gene, CDR1 is LGHNA and CDR2 is YNFKEQ. The CDR3 has 13 amino acids.